The 26 T cell receptor beta chains below come from one sample, sequenced in a study of blood T cell repertoires in COVID-19. Clones were sequenced by immunoSEQ multiplex PCR, and TCRdb holds only the in-frame ones, with some missing. The data show approximately 97,000 clones, around 90% seen once. The sequenced material came from peripheral blood. The receptors shown here come from a man between 18 and 29 years old with acute or convalescent COVID-19.

The sample holds one count of this clone. J is TRBJ2-7 and V is TRBV5-5; 13 nucleotides align to TRBD2. The germline gives CDR1 SGHKS, CDR2 YYEKEE (reference sequence). This CDR3 is built from 18 residues. The V gene end was trimmed by 0 bases and the J gene end by 5 bases; junction bases not matched to a gene: 11. CDR3 amino acids: CASSLARLTSGRSHEQYF. CDR3 coding DNA: TGTGCCAGCAGCTTGGCACGCTTGACTAGCGGGAGGTCCCACGAGCAGTACTTC.

The sample holds one count of this clone. V usage is TRBV4-1 and J usage is TRBJ2-3, with 10 positions matching TRBD2. V gave up 0 bases and J gave up 4 bases; unmatched junction bases: 7. The CDR3 contains 17 residues. CDR1 and CDR2 (germline): MGHRA, YSYEKL. CDR3 protein: CASSQDTGTSDSDTQYF. For the CDR3, the DNA is TGCGCCAGCAGCCAAGATACTGGGACTAGCGACTCAGATACGCAGTATTTT.

The count of this clone is one. The V call is TRBV24-1, the J call TRBJ2-2; tentatively, D is TRBD1 (5 bases). The CDR3 is made up of 14 amino acids. Trimming cost V 6 bases and J 4 bases, with 11 bases left between them. Germline assignment: CDR1 KGHDR and CDR2 SFDVKD. DNA for the CDR3: TGTGCCACCAGTCGTGGGGCAGGCACCGGGGAGCTGTTTTTT. As protein: CATSRGAGTGELFF.

V usage is TRBV5-1 and J usage is TRBJ1-2, with TRBD1 matching 9 bases. Trimming cost V 3 bases and J 4 bases; bases outside gene matches: 13. Germline lookup yields CDR1 SGHRS and CDR2 YFSETQ. The CDR3 has 17 residues. The CDR3 DNA is TGCGCCAGCAGCTATAATAAGCCGGGACAGGGTACCTATGGCTACACCTTC. Translated, it gives CASSYNKPGQGTYGYTF. Combining the CDR3 with reference TRBV5-1 and TRBJ1-2 gives the whole variable domain KAGVTQTPRYLIKTRGQQVTLSCSPISGHRSVSWYQQTPGQGLQFLFEYFSETQRNKGNFPGRFSGRQFSNSRSEMNVSTLELGDSALYLCASSYNKPGQGTYGYTFGSGTRLTVV.

This chain links TRBV9 with TRBJ2-6; possibly TRBD2 for D (6 bases). The CDR3 is 15 amino acids. The germline gives CDR1 SGDLS, CDR2 YYNGEE. V lost 2 bases and J lost 4, with 10 bases in between. The CDR3 region has the DNA TGTGCCAGCAGCGTGGGGGGACGCGGGGCCAACGTCCTGACTTTC. Its protein is CASSVGGRGANVLTF.

In this sample, this clone turned up a few times. The chain is built from TRBV6-1 and TRBJ2-7; the D gene is possibly TRBD1 (6 bases). This CDR3 has 14 residues. Germline CDR1 reads MNHNS; CDR2 reads SASEGT. With 2 bases removed from V and 4 bases from J, the gap between germline ends came to 12 bases. The CDR3: CASSEIGRGYEQYF. CDR3 in DNA: TGTGCCAGCAGTGAAATTGGCAGGGGTTACGAGCAGTACTTC.

This clone was seen just once. The rearrangement uses TRBV30 and TRBJ1-5; TRBD1 matches at 9 bases. This CDR3 has 13 amino acids. V lost 5 bases to trimming and J lost 4 bases; unmatched junction nucleotides: 3. CDR1 and CDR2 (germline): GTSNPN, SVGIG (reference sequence). CDR3 DNA: TGTGCCTGGGCCGGGACAGGGAATCAGCCCCAGCATTTT. Translated: CAWAGTGNQPQHF.

This chain joins TRBV19 and TRBJ1-5; D gene unclear. This CDR3 spans 15 amino acids. The V gene lost 3 bases and the J gene lost 7 bases, with 16 bases spanning the gap. Per the germline V gene, CDR1 is LNHDA and CDR2 is SQIVND (reference sequence). The CDR3 is CASSIRDGSGQPQHF. CDR3 bases: TGTGCCAGTAGTATCAGAGACGGTTCGGGGCAGCCCCAGCATTTT.

V gene TRBV24-1 combines with J gene TRBJ2-1, with TRBD2 matching 9 bases. Germline V gene lookup returns CDR1 KGHDR and CDR2 SFDVKD. The J segment lost 9 bases and the V segment lost 1 base, leaving 9 bases of the junction unmatched. CDR3 size: 16 residues. CDR3 bases: TGTGCCACCAGTGATTTACAACTAGCGGGTACAGGTGAGCAGTTCTTC. Its protein is CATSDLQLAGTGEQFF.

The chain carries TRBV18 and TRBJ1-4; D gene ambiguous. CDR3 length: 15 residues. Trimming cost V 2 bases and J 0 bases, with 7 bases left between them. CDR1 and CDR2 from the germline V gene are KGHSH and LQKENI. The CDR3 sequence is CASSPWGATNEKLFF. In nucleotides, the CDR3 is TGTGCCAGCTCACCATGGGGAGCAACTAATGAAAAACTGTTTTTT.

The chain couples TRBV5-1 to TRBJ2-1, with 8 positions matching TRBD2. Germline lookup yields CDR1 SGHRS and CDR2 YFSETQ. This CDR3 is built from 15 residues. Trimming at V came to 4 bases and at J to 8 bases, leaving 11 bases not matched to a gene. The CDR3 here is CASSPLTGGPHEQFF. CDR3 coding DNA: TGCGCCAGCAGCCCCCTAACGGGGGGGCCCCATGAGCAGTTCTTC.

The rearrangement uses TRBV9 and TRBJ2-1, with TRBD1 identical over 10 bases. Trimming at V came to 4 bases and at J to 6 bases, leaving 7 bases not matched to a gene. The CDR3 loop spans 15 amino acids. Per the germline V gene, CDR1 is SGDLS and CDR2 is YYNGEE. CDR3 in amino acids: CASSPRQGAPNEQFF. CDR3 coding DNA: TGTGCCAGCAGCCCCCGACAGGGGGCCCCCAATGAGCAGTTCTTC.

V usage is TRBV9 and J usage is TRBJ2-7; D might be TRBD1 (6 bases). The CDR3 runs 14 residues. The germline gives CDR1 SGDLS, CDR2 YYNGEE. V lost 0 bases and J 3 bases, leaving 10 bases between the germline ends. CDR3 sequence: CASSVGDTNYEQYF. The CDR3 DNA reads TGTGCCAGCAGCGTAGGGGACACAAACTACGAGCAGTACTTC.

This chain links TRBV6-5 with TRBJ1-5; no clear D. Germline-derived CDR1 and CDR2 are MNHEY and SVGAGI. This CDR3 has 12 amino acids. V lost 7 bases and J 3 bases, leaving 7 bases between the germline ends. CDR3: CASKRVNQPQHF. Written as DNA, the CDR3 is TGTGCCAGCAAACGGGTCAATCAGCCCCAGCATTTT.

Only one count was recorded for this clone. This chain links TRBV11-2 with TRBJ2-5, with D perhaps matching TRBD1 (6 bases). The germline CDR1 and CDR2 sequences are SGHAT and FQNNGV. The CDR3 has 15 amino acids. Trimming stripped 2 bases from V and 4 bases from J, with 14 bases between. The CDR3 DNA reads TGTGCCAGCAGCTTAACCACAGGGTTGGGAGAGACCCAGTACTTC. As protein: CASSLTTGLGETQYF.

The V call is TRBV5-1, the J call TRBJ2-5, with 8 bases fitting TRBD2. Germline V gene data show CDR1 as SGHRS and CDR2 as YFSETQ. J lost 5 bases, V lost 1 base, and 4 bases had no gene match. The CDR3 is 14 amino acids. CDR3 sequence reads: CASSLSGSHETQYF. The CDR3, as DNA: TGCGCCAGCAGCTTGAGCGGGAGTCATGAGACCCAGTACTTC.

The chain couples TRBV6-5 to TRBJ2-3; maybe TRBD1 (6 bases). The CDR3 is made up of 15 amino acids. Germline V gene sequence: CDR1 MNHEY, CDR2 SVGAGI. V shed 6 bases and J shed 2 bases, with 15 bases lying between them. CDR3 in amino acids: CASSSDRSLTDTQYF. DNA for the CDR3: TGTGCCAGCAGCTCTGACAGGAGCCTCACAGATACGCAGTATTTT.

This sequence joins TRBV4-2 and TRBJ1-6; 9 bases map to TRBD1. CDR1 and CDR2 from the germline V gene are LGHNA and YNFKEQ. The CDR3 contains 15 residues. V shed 4 bases and J 10 bases; nucleotides not matched to a gene: 8. The CDR3 DNA sequence: TGTGCCAGCAGCCTTCAAGACAGGGGGGAATCACCCCTCCACTTT. Residues: CASSLQDRGESPLHF.

This chain uses TRBV15 with TRBJ1-2, with 8 bases lining up with TRBD1. Germline CDR1 reads LNHNV; CDR2 reads YYDKDF (reference sequence). This CDR3 has 16 residues. V was clipped by 0 bases and J by 6 bases; unmatched bases: 9. As DNA, the CDR3 is TGTGCCACCAGCAGAGATGGGTGGACAGGGACGAATGGCTACACCTTC. The encoded protein is CATSRDGWTGTNGYTF.

The chain joins TRBV5-5 to TRBJ2-2; tentative D call: TRBD1 (5 bases). This CDR3 is 17 amino acids long. V lost 1 base and J 0 bases, leaving 13 bases between the germline ends. The germline V gene encodes CDR1 SGHKS and CDR2 YYEKEE (reference sequence). In DNA form, the CDR3 reads TGTGCCAGCAGCTTGAATCCCACAGGTTCGAACACCGGGGAGCTGTTTTTT. Translation: CASSLNPTGSNTGELFF.

The chain employs TRBV30 and TRBJ1-1; TRBD1 agrees at 8 bases. Trimming removed 5 bases from V and 3 bases from J; junction bases left unmatched: 5. The germline CDR1 and CDR2 sequences are GTSNPN and SVGIG (reference sequence). The CDR3 is made up of 13 amino acids. The DNA for the CDR3 is TGTGCCTGGGACAGGGGTGGGGACACTGAAGCTTTCTTT. Protein sequence: CAWDRGGDTEAFF.

This clone was recorded only once. J is TRBJ2-1 and V is TRBV27, with 9 bases that match TRBD1. Trimming cost V 6 bases and J 7 bases; bases outside gene matches: 13. Germline-derived CDR1 and CDR2 are MNHEY and SMNVEV (reference sequence). The CDR3 loop spans 16 amino acids. The CDR3 protein is CASSSPSGDRVNEQFF. In nucleotides, the CDR3 is TGTGCCAGCAGCTCGCCGAGTGGGGACAGGGTTAATGAGCAGTTCTTC.

The chain recombines TRBV18 with TRBJ2-7, with D possibly being TRBD1 (5 bases). V gave up 3 bases and J gave up 1 base, with 10 bases separating them. The CDR3 loop spans 14 amino acids. Germline CDR1 reads KGHSH; CDR2 reads LQKENI. For the CDR3, the DNA is TGTGCCAGCTCACCGTATACAGGTTCCTACGAGCAGTACTTC. Protein: CASSPYTGSYEQYF. Full variable domain (remainder filled in from reference TRBV18 and TRBJ2-7): NAGVMQNPRHLVRRRGQEARLRCSPMKGHSHVYWYRQLPEEGLKFMVYLQKENIIDESGMPKERFSAEFPKEGPSILRIQQVVRGDSAAYFCASSPYTGSYEQYFGPGTRLTVT.

This chain links TRBV19 with TRBJ1-2; the D is unclear. The CDR3 spans 15 residues. V shed 4 bases and J shed 3 bases, with 15 bases lying between them. Germline V gene data show CDR1 as LNHDA and CDR2 as SQIVND (reference sequence). The CDR3 spells CASSRPGGKDYGYTF. The DNA of the CDR3 is TGTGCCAGTAGTAGGCCCGGAGGGAAGGACTATGGCTACACCTTC.

The chain combines TRBV5-1 with TRBJ2-3, with D possibly matching TRBD1 (6 bases). The CDR3 runs 16 residues. Trimming took 4 bases from V and 3 from J, leaving 18 bases between them. CDR1 is SGHRS and CDR2 is YFSETQ in the germline V gene. This CDR3 reads CASSPYRDWRTDTQYF. In DNA, the CDR3 is TGCGCCAGCAGCCCGTACAGGGATTGGCGGACAGATACGCAGTATTTT.

This rearrangement joins TRBV19 to TRBJ2-7; 14 nucleotides agree with TRBD2. In germline, CDR1 is LNHDA, CDR2 SQIVND (reference sequence). Trimming cost V 9 bases and J 5 bases; bases outside gene matches: 9. CDR3 length: 15 amino acids. DNA for the CDR3: TGTGCCAGCTCCCCGGGACTAGCGGGAGCGAACGAGCAGTACTTC. It yields the protein CASSPGLAGANEQYF.